This paragraph reports one T cell receptor beta chain. Its antigen is still unknown. These data belong to a study of shared clonotypes between healthy human individuals. Generated by immunoSEQ multiplex PCR, the TCRdb table keeps only in-frame clones and is missing some. The sample has roughly 170,000 clones; 66% are singletons. General study results and limits: The authors expected sequencing depth to affect clonotype sharing among donors.

This CDR3 has 17 residues. V gave up 1 base and J gave up 0 bases; unmatched junction bases: 4. Germline V gene data show CDR1 as KGHSH and CDR2 as LQKENI. The receptor comes from a man aged 30 to 45 in good health. The chain carries TRBV18 and TRBJ1-3; TRBD1 matches 9 bases. The specimen sequenced was memory CD4+ T cells sorted from blood. Specified subset: CD45RA-negative fraction. The CDR3 DNA reads as TGTGCCAGCTCACCACGCGGACAGGGGACCTCTGGAAACACCATATATTTT. Translating gives CASSPRGQGTSGNTIYF.